What follows are 32 T cell receptor beta chains derived from one specimen sequenced in a study of blood T cell repertoires in COVID-19. Sequenced by immunoSEQ multiplex PCR; TCRdb stores in-frame clones only, minus some. The table lists roughly 200,000 clones, about 80% of them singletons, with about 5% in the top ten. What was sequenced was PBMCs or T cells enriched from blood (not recorded which). Source of these receptors: a woman aged 55-75 years with acute COVID-19.

J is TRBJ1-5 and V is TRBV21-1. TRBV21-1 is deemed a pseudogene. The CDR3 runs to 19 residues. This chain's CDR3 is CASISEHWTDYYSNQPQHF. The DNA for the CDR3 is TGTGCCAGCATCTCAGAACATTGGACGGACTATTATAGCAATCAGCCCCAGCATTTT.

This clone was observed once. V and J are TRBV24-1 and TRBJ1-2; D gene ambiguous. The CDR3 is 13 amino acids. Germline V gene lookup returns CDR1 KGHDR and CDR2 SFDVKD. V was pared by 3 bases and J by 7 bases, with 11 bases between. The CDR3 protein is CATSDPILVGYTF. DNA of the CDR3: TGTGCCACCAGTGATCCCATACTTGTTGGCTACACCTTC.

The V call is TRBV5-1, the J call TRBJ1-1, with TRBD1 matching over 7 bases. The V segment lost 0 bases and the J segment 6 bases; nucleotides outside the gene matches: 5. The CDR3 contains 14 residues. Per the germline V gene, CDR1 is SGHRS and CDR2 is YFSETQ. CDR3 in amino acids: CASSLGAGGPEAFF. The CDR3 region has the DNA TGCGCCAGCAGCTTGGGGGCAGGGGGTCCTGAAGCTTTCTTT. The full variable domain, with the rest looked up from reference TRBV5-1 and TRBJ1-1, is KAGVTQTPRYLIKTRGQQVTLSCSPISGHRSVSWYQQTPGQGLQFLFEYFSETQRNKGNFPGRFSGRQFSNSRSEMNVSTLELGDSALYLCASSLGAGGPEAFFGQGTRLTVV.

The V gene is TRBV3-1 (or the pseudogene TRBV3-2), the J gene TRBJ1-2; tentative D call: TRBD1 (6 bases). V lost 1 base and J 2 bases, leaving 17 bases between the germline ends. Germline CDR1 LGHDT, CDR2 YNNKEL (reference sequence). CDR3 length: 17 residues. The CDR3 protein is CASSQGPQGHWNYGYTF. The CDR3 nucleotides read TGTGCCAGCAGCCAAGGCCCCCAGGGACATTGGAACTATGGCTACACCTTC.

CDR3 nucleotides: TGTGCCAGCAGTTCTGGGGCAGGCACAGATACGCAGTATTTT. The encoded protein is CASSSGAGTDTQYF. The gene calls are TRBV6-2 or TRBV6-3 and TRBJ2-3; tentative D call: TRBD1 (5 bases). The CDR3 is 14 amino acids. V shed 4 bases and J shed 1 base, with 9 bases lying between them. CDR1 and CDR2 (germline): MNHEY, SVGEGT.

The V and J genes are TRBV30 and TRBJ1-2; perhaps TRBD1 as D (5 bases). The CDR3 extends over 13 amino acids. Germline V lookup: CDR1 GTSNPN, CDR2 SVGIG (reference sequence). V was clipped by 2 bases and J by 2 bases, with 9 bases between them. Written as DNA, the CDR3 is TGTGCCTGGAGTCTGGGGGGAAACTATGGCTACACCTTC. Its translation: CAWSLGGNYGYTF.

This chain connects TRBV20-1 to TRBJ2-3, with TRBD1 matching 9 bases. Trimming at V came to 3 bases and at J to 7 bases, leaving 8 bases not matched to a gene. This CDR3 is 14 amino acids long. From germline, CDR1 is DFQATT and CDR2 SNEGSKA (reference sequence). The CDR3 here is CSASQDRGFNTQYF. Here the CDR3 DNA reads TGCAGTGCTAGTCAGGACAGGGGTTTTAATACGCAGTATTTT.

This rearrangement joins TRBV15 to TRBJ2-2; TRBD2 matches at 14 bases. This CDR3 is built from 19 residues. V trimming: 3 bases; J trimming: 1 base; junction bases outside the gene matches: 7. CDR1 LNHNV and CDR2 YYDKDF come from the germline V gene (reference sequence). This CDR3 is CATSRNSGLAGVNTGELFF. CDR3 DNA sequence: TGTGCCACCAGCAGGAATTCGGGACTAGCGGGAGTGAACACCGGGGAGCTGTTTTTT.

The rearrangement uses TRBV21-1 and TRBJ2-3; the listed D gene, TRBD2, was not tested against the DNA. TRBV21-1 is reported as a pseudogene. The CDR3 sequence is 18 residues long. This CDR3 is CASSKGEGGGPPGDTQYF. The CDR3 coding sequence is TGTGCCAGCAGCAAAGGGGAAGGCGGGGGGCCCCCCGGGGATACGCAGTATTTT.

The rearrangement links TRBV27 to TRBJ2-5; D gene uncertain. This CDR3 has 12 amino acids. Germline assignment: CDR1 MNHEY and CDR2 SMNVEV (reference sequence). V was shortened by 5 bases and J by 5 bases, with 9 bases between the two germline ends. In DNA, the CDR3 is TGTGCCAGCAGTGGGCAGCCGGAGACCCAGTACTTC. It translates to CASSGQPETQYF.

V and J are TRBV15 and TRBJ2-5; unclear D gene. Germline lookup yields CDR1 LNHNV and CDR2 YYDKDF (reference sequence). V dropped 2 bases and J dropped 4 bases, with 11 bases sitting between them. The CDR3 runs to 14 residues. CDR3 amino acids: CATSRMGKTETQYF. CDR3 sequence (DNA): TGTGCCACCAGCAGAATGGGCAAAACAGAGACCCAGTACTTC.

The CDR3 nucleotides are TGTGCCAGCAGTCCCTCGGCAGGGGGCTACGAGCAGTACGTC. Its translation: CASSPSAGGYEQYV. The chain is built from TRBV27 and TRBJ2-7; 7 bases fit TRBD1. This CDR3 has 14 amino acids. With V trimmed by 5 bases and J by 3 bases, 7 bases remained unmatched. The V gene's germline CDR1 is MNHEY and CDR2 SMNVEV (reference sequence).

The chain recombines TRBV12-3 or TRBV12-4 with TRBJ1-2; D possibly corresponds to TRBD1 (6 bases). V was clipped by 6 bases and J by 7 bases, with 15 bases between them. The CDR3 has 13 amino acids. DNA of the CDR3: TGTGCCAGCAGACAGGGACCAACGTCTGGCTACACCTTC. Residues: CASRQGPTSGYTF.

This chain uses TRBV5-1 with TRBJ2-5, with 8 positions matching TRBD1. This CDR3 has 15 amino acids. Germline loops: CDR1 SGHRS, CDR2 YFSETQ. J gave up 0 bases and V 2 bases, and 3 bases lay outside the gene matches. CDR3 sequence: CASSFGQGYQETQYF. CDR3 DNA: TGCGCCAGCAGCTTTGGACAGGGTTACCAAGAGACCCAGTACTTC.

The chain couples TRBV3-1 (or the pseudogene TRBV3-2) to TRBJ2-5, with 8 bases that match TRBD2. V was clipped by 0 bases and J by 1 base; unmatched bases: 4. The CDR3 is 16 residues long. The germline CDR1 and CDR2 sequences are LGHDT and YNNKEL (reference sequence). The CDR3 sequence: CASSQELTSGQETQYF. The CDR3 DNA reads as TGTGCCAGCAGCCAAGAACTAACTAGCGGCCAAGAGACCCAGTACTTC.

The chain employs TRBV30 and TRBJ1-2; the match to TRBD1 covers 9 bases. Germline lookup yields CDR1 GTSNPN and CDR2 SVGIG (reference sequence). This CDR3 is 14 amino acids long. Trimming at V came to 0 bases and at J to 5 bases, leaving 4 bases not matched to a gene. The CDR3 DNA follows: TGTGCCTGGAGTGTGGGGACAGGGCTTTATGGCTACACCTTC. It yields the protein CAWSVGTGLYGYTF.

J is TRBJ2-5 and V is TRBV7-6; 10 nucleotides agree with TRBD2. The CDR3 sequence is 16 residues long. CDR1 is SGHVS, CDR2 FNYEAQ, per germline. J lost 5 bases, V lost 1 base, and 7 bases had no gene match. The chain's CDR3 is CASSLEASGSAETQYF. DNA for the CDR3: TGTGCCAGCAGCTTAGAGGCTAGCGGGAGCGCCGAGACCCAGTACTTC.

The rearrangement joins TRBV5-5 to TRBJ2-7, with TRBD2 identical over 13 bases. V was clipped by 1 base and J by 5 bases; unmatched bases: 6. The CDR3 runs to 16 residues. Looked up from germline, CDR1 is SGHKS and CDR2 is YYEKEE (reference sequence). DNA for the CDR3: TGTGCCAGCAGCTTGCCCTCACTAGCGGGAGGGGACGAGCAGTACTTC. Translated: CASSLPSLAGGDEQYF.

The V and J genes are TRBV5-6 and TRBJ1-4; D gene ambiguous. This CDR3 spans 16 amino acids. Germline V gene lookup returns CDR1 SGHDT and CDR2 YYEEEE. V was shortened by 1 base and J by 8 bases, with 18 bases between the two germline ends. DNA of the CDR3: TGTGCCAGCAGCTTGCCGTGGCCAAAATCGGGAGAAAAACTGTTTTTT. This codes for CASSLPWPKSGEKLFF.

J is TRBJ2-7 and V is TRBV5-3; D is ambiguous. TRBV5-3 is an ORF; its function is uncertain. V was cut by 4 bases and J by 6 bases, with 11 bases left in between. The CDR3 runs 12 residues. The CDR3 protein is CARSEEGSEQYV. As DNA, the CDR3 is TGTGCCAGAAGCGAGGAAGGCTCCGAGCAGTACGTC.

The V call is TRBV19, the J call TRBJ2-6; weak D call: TRBD1 (5 bases). CDR3 length equals 13 residues. Germline V CDR1 and CDR2: LNHDA, SQIVND (reference sequence). V dropped 7 bases and J dropped 9 bases, with 13 bases sitting between them. The CDR3: CASTKTDINVLTF. DNA of the CDR3: TGTGCCAGTACCAAGACAGATATCAACGTCCTGACTTTC. Combining the CDR3 with reference TRBV19 and TRBJ2-6 gives the whole variable domain DGGITQSPKYLFRKEGQNVTLSCEQNLNHDAMYWYRQDPGQGLRLIYYSQIVNDFQKGDIAEGYSVSREKKESFPLTVTSAQKNPTAFYLCASTKTDINVLTFGAGSRLTVL.

The J gene is TRBJ2-1, the V gene TRBV11-2; 8 bases line up with TRBD2. The CDR3 is made up of 15 amino acids. Germline V CDR1 and CDR2: SGHAT, FQNNGV. V gave up 3 bases and J gave up 1 base; unmatched junction bases: 2. CDR3: CASSLERGSYNEQFF. CDR3 in DNA: TGTGCCAGCAGCTTGGAGCGGGGGTCCTACAATGAGCAGTTCTTC.

The genes are TRBV4-2 and TRBJ1-1; 7 bases are shared with TRBD1. The germline V gene encodes CDR1 LGHNA and CDR2 YNFKEQ. Germline trimming cut 2 bases from V and 3 bases from J; bases unmatched to any gene: 3. This CDR3 region has 14 residues. CDR3 amino acids: CASSQIGQDTEAFF. The CDR3 DNA follows: TGTGCCAGCAGCCAAATAGGACAGGACACTGAAGCTTTCTTT.

This clone was seen at least ten times. This sequence joins TRBV4-2 and TRBJ2-3, with 14 bases aligning to TRBD2. CDR3 length equals 18 residues. V was pared by 3 bases and J by 2 bases, with 7 bases of the junction left unmatched. CDR1 and CDR2 from the germline V gene are LGHNA and YNFKEQ. The DNA of the CDR3 is TGTGCCAGCAGCCAGGGACTAGCGGGAGTGCCGTCCACAGATACGCAGTATTTT. Encoded protein: CASSQGLAGVPSTDTQYF.

V is TRBV7-2 and J is TRBJ2-3; 7 bases line up with TRBD2. The CDR3 has 15 residues. The V gene end was trimmed by 1 base and the J gene end by 3 bases; junction bases not matched to a gene: 4. Germline V lookup: CDR1 SGHTA, CDR2 FQGNSA. CDR3 bases: TGTGCCAGCAGCTTAGGTACAGCGGGGACAGATACGCAGTATTTT. Translation gives CASSLGTAGTDTQYF.

The V call is TRBV7-9, the J call TRBJ1-2, with D tentatively TRBD1 (5 bases). V was pared by 2 bases and J by 0 bases, with 7 bases between. CDR1 is SEHNR and CDR2 is FQNEAQ in the germline V gene (reference sequence). The CDR3 totals 14 residues. CDR3 bases: TGTGCCAGCAGCTTAACAGGCACTAACTATGGCTACACCTTC. It specifies CASSLTGTNYGYTF. The full variable domain, in which reference TRBV7-9 and TRBJ1-2 provide the parts outside the CDR3, is DTGVSQNPRHKITKRGQNVTFRCDPISEHNRLYWYRQTLGQGPEFLTYFQNEAQLEKSRLLSDRFSAERPKGSFSTLEIQRTEQGDSAMYLCASSLTGTNYGYTFGSGTRLTVV.

The CDR3 loop reads CASTWFTGLETQYF. The CDR3 DNA follows: TGTGCCAGCACTTGGTTTACGGGGTTAGAGACCCAGTACTTC. The chain recombines TRBV2 with TRBJ2-5; D perhaps matches TRBD2 (5 bases). V lost 7 bases to trimming and J lost 4 bases, with 16 bases between them. The CDR3 extends over 14 amino acids. CDR1 and CDR2 from the germline V gene are SNHLY and FYNNEI.

The V and J genes are TRBV18 and TRBJ2-2, with 8 bases matching TRBD2. The V gene end was trimmed by 8 bases and the J gene end by 6 bases; junction bases not matched to a gene: 5. The germline V gene has CDR1 KGHSH and CDR2 LQKENI. The CDR3 totals 13 residues. The CDR3 here is CASGLASAGELFF. CDR3 sequence (DNA): TGTGCCAGCGGACTAGCTTCGGCCGGGGAGCTGTTTTTT.

J is TRBJ2-5 and V is TRBV3-1 (or the pseudogene TRBV3-2); maybe TRBD2 (6 bases). Germline CDR1 and CDR2: LGHDT and YNNKEL (reference sequence). V was shortened by 5 bases and J by 1 base, with 11 bases between the two germline ends. The length of the CDR3 is 14 residues. DNA for the CDR3: TGTGCCAGCAGCTCGGGACTCCTCCAAGAGACCCAGTACTTC. Residues: CASSSGLLQETQYF.

The genes are TRBV19 and TRBJ2-5; D is unclear. Per germline, CDR1 LNHDA and CDR2 SQIVND (reference sequence). This CDR3 region has 15 residues. Trimming shortened V by 3 bases and J by 2 bases, and 13 bases separated the two germline ends. CDR3 loop: CASSMSFQQQETQYF. The CDR3 DNA sequence: TGTGCCAGTAGTATGTCATTCCAACAACAAGAGACCCAGTACTTC.

This rearrangement joins TRBV24-1 to TRBJ2-2; 9 positions match TRBD1. Germline lookup yields CDR1 KGHDR and CDR2 SFDVKD. The CDR3 is made up of 13 amino acids. V was pared by 10 bases and J by 6 bases, with 5 bases of the junction left unmatched. This CDR3 reads CATTDRGSGELFF. The CDR3 DNA sequence: TGTGCCACTACTGACAGGGGGTCCGGGGAGCTGTTTTTT.

Ten or more counts support this clone. J is TRBJ2-5 and V is TRBV29-1; TRBD1 matches at 10 bases. This CDR3 is built from 12 residues. Germline CDR1 and CDR2: SQVTM and ANQGSEA. V trimming: 7 bases; J trimming: 4 bases; junction bases outside the gene matches: 3. The CDR3 DNA reads TGCAGCGCCGACAGGGGGCTAGAGACCCAGTACTTC. It codes for CSADRGLETQYF.